Each of the 26 T cell receptor beta chains below was sequenced from the same sample in a study of T cell changes during pregnancy in multiple sclerosis. The assay was immunoSEQ multiplex PCR, and TCRdb's table has in-frame clones only and misses some. The top ten clones hold about 1.8% of a sample with 57,000 or so clones, roughly 90% of them seen once. The input for sequencing was peripheral blood, taken in the first trimester of pregnancy. The receptors were sampled from a female donor with multiple sclerosis, enrolled in a pregnancy study.

The chain recombines TRBV9 with TRBJ2-7, with 9 bases lining up with TRBD2. Germline V gives CDR1 SGDLS, CDR2 YYNGEE. Losses at the gene ends were 3 bases for V and 3 bases for J; bases not matched to a gene: 7. The CDR3 is 15 residues long. The CDR3 is CASSAMGSGSYEQYF. CDR3 DNA: TGTGCCAGCAGCGCGATGGGTAGCGGGAGCTACGAGCAGTACTTC.

In this sample, this clone turned up once. The chain recombines TRBV27 with TRBJ1-2, with D perhaps TRBD1 (6 bases). Trimming shortened V by 8 bases and J by 4 bases, and 20 bases separated the two germline ends. Germline assignment: CDR1 MNHEY and CDR2 SMNVEV (reference sequence). The CDR3 consists of 15 residues. As DNA, the CDR3 is TGTGCCAGCCGACCCGCAGGGGTTTATAGCTATGGCTACACCTTC. Translated: CASRPAGVYSYGYTF.

This chain links TRBV7-9 with TRBJ2-7; 11 nucleotides match TRBD2. This CDR3 contains 13 residues. In germline, CDR1 is SEHNR, CDR2 FQNEAQ (reference sequence). V gave up 5 bases and J gave up 7 bases; unmatched junction bases: 4. Here the CDR3 reads CASSRSGRVEQYF. CDR3 nucleotide sequence: TGTGCCAGCAGCCGTAGCGGGAGGGTTGAGCAGTACTTC.

The V call is TRBV28, the J call TRBJ2-3; 8 bases are shared with TRBD2. The V segment lost 4 bases and the J segment 1 base; nucleotides outside the gene matches: 7. From germline, CDR1 is MDHEN and CDR2 SYDVKM. This CDR3 has 16 residues. The CDR3 bases are TGTGCCAGCAGTTCCCCCTCGCGGGAGGGCACAGATACGCAGTATTTT. As protein: CASSSPSREGTDTQYF.

V gene TRBV7-6 combines with J gene TRBJ2-5, with 7 bases fitting TRBD2. Germline CDR1 is SGHVS and CDR2 is FNYEAQ. With 5 bases clipped from V and 3 bases from J, the junction kept 15 bases outside the gene matches. The CDR3 covers 17 residues. CDR3 residues: CASSGSTYSSGKETQYF. CDR3 DNA: TGTGCCAGCAGCGGCTCCACCTACTCTAGCGGTAAAGAGACCCAGTACTTC.

The rearrangement uses TRBV6-6 and TRBJ2-1; 11 bases agree with TRBD2. Per the germline V gene, CDR1 is MNHNY and CDR2 is SVGAGI (reference sequence). V lost 7 bases and J lost 5; bases outside the gene matches: 4. CDR3 length equals 14 residues. Here the CDR3 DNA reads TGTGCCAGCACCGGGACTAGCGGAAACAATGAGCAGTTCTTC. The encoded protein is CASTGTSGNNEQFF.

This sequence joins TRBV19 and TRBJ2-3, with D tentatively TRBD2 (5 bases). Germline assignment: CDR1 LNHDA and CDR2 SQIVND (reference sequence). The CDR3 length is 13 residues. Trimming took 7 bases from V and 1 from J, leaving 9 bases between them. The CDR3 protein is CASTRGRTDTQYF. The CDR3 coding sequence is TGTGCCAGTACCAGAGGGCGCACAGATACGCAGTATTTT.

This clone came up a few times. V gene TRBV30 combines with J gene TRBJ1-3; D unresolved. Per germline, CDR1 GTSNPN and CDR2 SVGIG (reference sequence). This CDR3 has 13 residues. The V end lost 4 bases, the J end lost 6 bases, and 13 bases lay between the germline ends. CDR3 region: CAWNRGNENTIYF. The CDR3 DNA sequence: TGTGCCTGGAATAGAGGGAATGAAAACACCATATATTTT.

V and J are TRBV7-6 and TRBJ2-3, with D possibly being TRBD2 (5 bases). This CDR3 contains 17 residues. Looked up from germline, CDR1 is SGHVS and CDR2 is FNYEAQ. V was clipped by 3 bases and J by 0 bases, with 16 bases between them. DNA for the CDR3: TGTGCCAGCAGCTTCGGTGGGCTAGCCGAGAGCACAGATACGCAGTATTTT. Its protein is CASSFGGLAESTDTQYF.

The chain uses TRBV9 and TRBJ2-1; the D gene is possibly TRBD1 (6 bases). The CDR3 length is 15 residues. With 2 bases removed from V and 5 bases from J, the gap between germline ends came to 14 bases. Germline values: CDR1 SGDLS, CDR2 YYNGEE. This chain's CDR3 is CASSVSGTRHNEQFF. The CDR3 coding sequence is TGTGCCAGCAGCGTCTCCGGGACACGGCACAATGAGCAGTTCTTC.

This clone turned up a few times. This chain joins TRBV19 and TRBJ2-2; 7 nucleotides line up with TRBD2. CDR1 and CDR2 from the germline V gene are LNHDA and SQIVND (reference sequence). V lost 7 bases and J lost 5; bases outside the gene matches: 16. The CDR3 sequence is 17 residues long. The CDR3 region is CASTHLGGRARTGELFF. The CDR3 region has the DNA TGTGCCAGTACTCACTTGGGAGGGAGGGCGAGAACCGGGGAGCTGTTTTTT.

The rearrangement uses TRBV18 and TRBJ2-2; TRBD2 matches 9 bases. Germline values: CDR1 KGHSH, CDR2 LQKENI. V was pared by 1 base and J by 6 bases, with 6 bases of the junction left unmatched. The CDR3 spans 16 residues. The CDR3 loop reads CASSPRWREGAGELFF. CDR3 DNA: TGTGCCAGCTCACCACGCTGGCGGGAGGGAGCCGGGGAGCTGTTTTTT. The full variable domain, its missing parts supplied by reference TRBV18 and TRBJ2-2, is NAGVMQNPRHLVRRRGQEARLRCSPMKGHSHVYWYRQLPEEGLKFMVYLQKENIIDESGMPKERFSAEFPKEGPSILRIQQVVRGDSAAYFCASSPRWREGAGELFFGEGSRLTVL.

As concerns this clone: Its ends do not fully match the called genes, so a read error is possible. This chain connects TRBV7-2 to TRBJ2-1, with D possibly TRBD2 on 6 matching bases. The CDR3 totals 18 residues. CDR1 SGHTA and CDR2 FQGNSA come from the germline V gene. CDR3 coding DNA: TGTGCCAGCAGCCTAGCCATCTATAGCGGAAGCTCCTACAATGAGCAGTTCTTC. This codes for CASSLAIYSGSSYNEQFF.

V and J are TRBV7-8 and TRBJ2-1, with TRBD2 matching over 8 bases. There are 17 residues in the CDR3. Germline V gives CDR1 SGHVS, CDR2 FQNEAQ. Trimming removed 6 bases from V and 7 bases from J; junction bases left unmatched: 17. DNA of the CDR3: TGTGCCAGCAGACCAACAGCCCTGGCGAGCGGGAGTAATGAGCAGTTCTTC. This gives the protein CASRPTALASGSNEQFF. Complete variable domain (other parts from reference TRBV7-8 and TRBJ2-1): GAGVSQSPRYKVAKRGQDVALRCDPISGHVSLFWYQQALGQGPEFLTYFQNEAQLDKSGLPSDRFFAERPEGSVSTLKIQRTQQEDSAVYLCASRPTALASGSNEQFFGPGTRLTVL.

This rearrangement joins TRBV11-3 to TRBJ2-2; 14 bases match TRBD2. CDR3 length: 16 amino acids. Germline values: CDR1 SGHNT, CDR2 YENEEA. V lost 5 bases, J lost 7 bases, and 6 bases stayed unmatched. The CDR3, as DNA: TGTGCCAGCAGCCCGGGACTAGCGGGAGTAGTCGGGGAGCTGTTTTTT. Amino acids: CASSPGLAGVVGELFF.

CDR3 nucleotides: TGCGCCAGCAGCCAAGAAGGGCGGGAGGGCCACGAGCAGTACTTC. Its translation: CASSQEGREGHEQYF. This chain connects TRBV4-1 to TRBJ2-7; TRBD2 matches at 9 bases. CDR1 and CDR2 from the germline V gene are MGHRA and YSYEKL. This CDR3 has 15 amino acids. V dropped 0 bases and J dropped 5; count of bases not matched to a gene: 5.

This chain connects TRBV7-9 to TRBJ2-7; 9 bases line up with TRBD1. The V gene end was trimmed by 4 bases and the J gene end by 1 base; junction bases not matched to a gene: 11. The CDR3 runs 17 residues. Germline loops: CDR1 SEHNR, CDR2 FQNEAQ (reference sequence). CDR3 DNA: TGTGCCAGCAGCTCATCCCGGGACAGGGCACTATCCTACGAGCAGTACTTC. Translating it yields CASSSSRDRALSYEQYF.

This clone appeared once. The rearrangement uses TRBV18 and TRBJ2-3; 8 bases fit TRBD2. J was trimmed by 5 bases and V by 2 bases; bases with no gene match: 9. The CDR3 is 16 residues long. Germline V gives CDR1 KGHSH, CDR2 LQKENI. CDR3: CASSPGLAFGGDTQYF. CDR3 DNA sequence: TGTGCCAGCTCACCAGGACTAGCTTTTGGTGGAGATACGCAGTATTTT.

V gene TRBV10-3 combines with J gene TRBJ2-3, with D perhaps TRBD1 (5 bases). Germline loops: CDR1 ENHRY, CDR2 SYGVKD. The length of the CDR3 is 15 residues. V lost 4 bases to trimming and J lost 5 bases, with 16 bases between them. CDR3 DNA: TGTGCCATCAGTGGGACGGGTACTACAGGAGATACGCAGTATTTT. Its translation: CAISGTGTTGDTQYF.

The chain recombines TRBV7-2 with TRBJ2-7, with 7 bases that match TRBD1. The CDR3 runs to 13 residues. Germline CDR1 reads SGHTA; CDR2 reads FQGNSA. After removal of 2 bases from V and 8 bases from J, the junction contained 6 bases not matched to a gene. The CDR3 here is CASSLIQGQKQYF. The DNA of the CDR3 is TGTGCCAGCAGCTTAATACAGGGGCAGAAGCAGTACTTC.

The rearrangement uses TRBV30 and TRBJ2-5; D is unresolved. V lost 3 bases, J lost 1 base, and 6 bases lay in between. Germline V CDR1 and CDR2: GTSNPN, SVGIG (reference sequence). CDR3 length: 12 amino acids. CDR3 sequence reads: CAWRQAQETQYF. The CDR3, as DNA: TGTGCCTGGAGGCAGGCCCAAGAGACCCAGTACTTC.

In its sample, this clone was seen once. V is TRBV14 and J is TRBJ2-3; TRBD2 aligns across 13 bases. The V gene's germline CDR1 is SGHDN and CDR2 FVKESK. The CDR3 length is 17 residues. Trimming removed 4 bases from V and 2 bases from J; junction bases left unmatched: 6. The CDR3 is CASSPRTSGSYTDTQYF. The CDR3 DNA reads as TGTGCCAGCAGCCCAAGGACTAGCGGGAGTTACACAGATACGCAGTATTTT. Combining the CDR3 with reference TRBV14 and TRBJ2-3 gives the whole variable domain EAGVTQFPSHSVIEKGQTVTLRCDPISGHDNLYWYRRVMGKEIKFLLHFVKESKQDESGMPNNRFLAERTGGTYSTLKVQPAELEDSGVYFCASSPRTSGSYTDTQYFGPGTRLTVL.

This chain joins TRBV11-2 and TRBJ2-1; perhaps TRBD2 as D (6 bases). V lost 7 bases and J 5 bases, leaving 9 bases between the germline ends. The CDR3 is made up of 12 amino acids. Germline V CDR1 and CDR2: SGHAT, FQNNGV. Here the CDR3 DNA reads TGTGCCAGCACCCGGGGGAACAATGAGCAGTTCTTC. It encodes CASTRGNNEQFF.

The chain carries TRBV5-5 and TRBJ1-2, with no clear D. Trimming removed 0 bases from V and 0 bases from J, with 6 bases in between. CDR1 and CDR2 (germline): SGHKS, YYEKEE (reference sequence). This CDR3 comprises 14 residues. In nucleotides, the CDR3 is TGTGCCAGCAGCTTGGGCCAGGCTAACTATGGCTACACCTTC. Translated, it gives CASSLGQANYGYTF.

The chain joins TRBV7-9 to TRBJ2-5, with 7 bases lining up with TRBD1. The V segment lost 5 bases and the J segment 2 bases; nucleotides outside the gene matches: 2. CDR3 length: 13 amino acids. Germline V gene data show CDR1 as SEHNR and CDR2 as FQNEAQ (reference sequence). CDR3 bases: TGTGCCAGCAGCATGGACAGGCAAGAGACCCAGTACTTC. This codes for CASSMDRQETQYF.

J is TRBJ2-7 and V is TRBV6-6, with TRBD2 as a possible D gene (7 bases). CDR1 is MNHNY and CDR2 is SVGAGI in the germline V gene (reference sequence). The CDR3 is made up of 14 amino acids. The V end lost 2 bases, the J end lost 2 bases, and 10 bases lay between the germline ends. The CDR3 region is CASSYGGATYEQYF. The DNA of the CDR3 is TGTGCCAGCAGTTACGGGGGGGCTACCTACGAGCAGTACTTC.